This T cell receptor beta chain was captured in a study of blood T cell repertoires in COVID-19. About the study: The United States, Italy and Spain supplied acute and convalescent COVID-19 samples.

The method was immunoSEQ multiplex PCR; TCRdb's version includes in-frame clones alone and lacks a portion of them. The sample yields 100,000 to 150,000 clones, about 90% seen once. The sequence was collected from a woman aged 60-70 years with acute or convalescent COVID-19. Sequencing input: peripheral blood.

The CDR3 DNA reads as TGCGCCAGCAGCTTGGGACACCTAATAAACACTGAAGCTTTCTTT. Translating it yields CASSLGHLINTEAFF. This chain joins TRBV5-1 and TRBJ1-1; D unclear. The ends were cut back, 0 bases at V and 2 bases at J, with 11 bases in the middle. Germline CDR1 and CDR2: SGHRS and YFSETQ. The CDR3 runs 15 residues.